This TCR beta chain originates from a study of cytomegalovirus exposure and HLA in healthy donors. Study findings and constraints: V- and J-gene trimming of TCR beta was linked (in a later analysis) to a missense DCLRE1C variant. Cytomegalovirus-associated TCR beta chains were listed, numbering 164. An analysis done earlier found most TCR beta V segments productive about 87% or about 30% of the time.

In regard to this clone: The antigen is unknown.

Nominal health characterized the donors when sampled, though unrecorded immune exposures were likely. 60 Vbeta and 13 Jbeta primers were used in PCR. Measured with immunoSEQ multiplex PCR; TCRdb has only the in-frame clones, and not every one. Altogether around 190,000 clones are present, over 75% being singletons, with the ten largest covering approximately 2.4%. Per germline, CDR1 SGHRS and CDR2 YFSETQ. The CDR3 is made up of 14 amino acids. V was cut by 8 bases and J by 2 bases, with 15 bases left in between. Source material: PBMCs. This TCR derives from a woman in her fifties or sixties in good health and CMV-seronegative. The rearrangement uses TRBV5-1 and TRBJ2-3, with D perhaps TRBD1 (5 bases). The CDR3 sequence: CASGKQGDTDTQYF. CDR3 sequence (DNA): TGCGCCAGTGGCAAGCAGGGCGACACAGATACGCAGTATTTT.